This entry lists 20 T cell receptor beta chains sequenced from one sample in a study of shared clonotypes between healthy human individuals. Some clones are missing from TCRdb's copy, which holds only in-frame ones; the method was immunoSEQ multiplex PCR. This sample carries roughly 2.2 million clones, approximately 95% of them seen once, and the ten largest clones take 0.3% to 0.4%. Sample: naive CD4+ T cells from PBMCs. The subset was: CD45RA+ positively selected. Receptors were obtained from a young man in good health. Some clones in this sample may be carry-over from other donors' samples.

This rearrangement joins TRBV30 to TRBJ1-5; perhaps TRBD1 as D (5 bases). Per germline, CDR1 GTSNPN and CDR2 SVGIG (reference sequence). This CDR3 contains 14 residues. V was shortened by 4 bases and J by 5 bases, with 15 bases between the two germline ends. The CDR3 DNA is TGTGCCTGGACCACGGGGGGACGCGATCAGCCCCAGCATTTT. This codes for CAWTTGGRDQPQHF.

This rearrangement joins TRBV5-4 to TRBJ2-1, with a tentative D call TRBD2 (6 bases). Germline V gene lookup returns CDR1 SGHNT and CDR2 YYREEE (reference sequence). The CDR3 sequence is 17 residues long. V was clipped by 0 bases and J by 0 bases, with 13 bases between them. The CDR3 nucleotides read TGTGCCAGCAGCTTGGTGGTAGCGGTGAGCTCCTACAATGAGCAGTTCTTC. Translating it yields CASSLVVAVSSYNEQFF.

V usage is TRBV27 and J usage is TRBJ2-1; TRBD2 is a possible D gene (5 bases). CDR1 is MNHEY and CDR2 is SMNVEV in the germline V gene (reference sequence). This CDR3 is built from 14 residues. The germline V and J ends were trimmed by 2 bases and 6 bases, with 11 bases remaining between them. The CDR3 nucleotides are TGTGCCAGCAGTTTACTCGGACTTGTCAATGAGCAGTTCTTC. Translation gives CASSLLGLVNEQFF.

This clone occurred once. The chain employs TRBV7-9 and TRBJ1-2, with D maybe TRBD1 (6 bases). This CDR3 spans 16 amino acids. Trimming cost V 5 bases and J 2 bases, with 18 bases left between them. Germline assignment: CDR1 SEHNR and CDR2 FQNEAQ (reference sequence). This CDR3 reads CASSEAGTGANYGYTF. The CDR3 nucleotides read TGTGCCAGCAGCGAAGCCGGTACGGGGGCCAACTATGGCTACACCTTC.

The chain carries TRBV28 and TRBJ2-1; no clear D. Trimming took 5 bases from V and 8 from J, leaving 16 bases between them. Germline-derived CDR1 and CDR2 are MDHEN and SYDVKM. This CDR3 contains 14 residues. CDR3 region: CASSLPRKLDEQFF. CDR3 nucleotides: TGTGCCAGCAGTCTCCCGAGGAAATTGGATGAGCAGTTCTTC.

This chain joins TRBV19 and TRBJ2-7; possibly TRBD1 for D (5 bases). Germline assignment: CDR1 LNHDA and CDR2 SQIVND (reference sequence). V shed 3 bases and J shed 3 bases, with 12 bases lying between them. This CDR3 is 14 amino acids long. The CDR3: CASSIQGSLYEQYF. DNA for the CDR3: TGTGCCAGTAGTATTCAGGGTTCGCTCTACGAGCAGTACTTC.

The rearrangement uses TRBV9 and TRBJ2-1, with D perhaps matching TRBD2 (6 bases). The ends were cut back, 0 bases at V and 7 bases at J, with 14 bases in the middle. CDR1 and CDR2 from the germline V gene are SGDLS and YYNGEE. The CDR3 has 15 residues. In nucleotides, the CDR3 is TGTGCCAGCAGCGTAGCGGGAGTAGGTATTAATGAGCAGTTCTTC. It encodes CASSVAGVGINEQFF. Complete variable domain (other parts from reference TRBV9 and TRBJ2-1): DSGVTQTPKHLITATGQRVTLRCSPRSGDLSVYWYQQSLDQGLQFLIQYYNGEERAKGNILERFSAQQFPDLHSELNLSSLELGDSALYFCASSVAGVGINEQFFGPGTRLTVL.

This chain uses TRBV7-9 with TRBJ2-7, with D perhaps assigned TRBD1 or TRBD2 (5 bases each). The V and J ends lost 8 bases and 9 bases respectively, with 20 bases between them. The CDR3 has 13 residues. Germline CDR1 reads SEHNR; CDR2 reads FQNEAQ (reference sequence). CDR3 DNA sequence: TGTGCCAGCGAGGGGCCGAACTCATTCGGGCAGTACTTC. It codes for CASEGPNSFGQYF. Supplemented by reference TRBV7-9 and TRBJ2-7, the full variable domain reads DTGVSQNPRHKITKRGQNVTFRCDPISEHNRLYWYRQTLGQGPEFLTYFQNEAQLEKSRLLSDRFSAERPKGSFSTLEIQRTEQGDSAMYLCASEGPNSFGQYFGPGTRLTVT.

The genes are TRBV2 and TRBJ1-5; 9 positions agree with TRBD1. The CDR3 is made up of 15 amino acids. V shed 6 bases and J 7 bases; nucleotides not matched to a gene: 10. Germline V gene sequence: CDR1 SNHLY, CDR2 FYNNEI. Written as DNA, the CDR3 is TGTGCCAGCAGGTATGACGGGACAGGGACGCAGCCCCAGCATTTT. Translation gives CASRYDGTGTQPQHF. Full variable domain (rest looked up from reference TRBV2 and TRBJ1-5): EPEVTQTPSHQVTQMGQEVILRCVPISNHLYFYWYRQILGQKVEFLVSFYNNEISEKSEIFDDQFSVERPDGSNFTLKIRSTKLEDSAMYFCASRYDGTGTQPQHFGDGTRLSIL.

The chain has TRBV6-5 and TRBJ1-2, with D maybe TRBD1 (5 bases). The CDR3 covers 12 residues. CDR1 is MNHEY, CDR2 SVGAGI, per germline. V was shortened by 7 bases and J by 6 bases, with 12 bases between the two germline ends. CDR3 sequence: CASTRGIDGYTF. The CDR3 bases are TGTGCCAGCACTAGGGGAATTGATGGCTACACCTTC.

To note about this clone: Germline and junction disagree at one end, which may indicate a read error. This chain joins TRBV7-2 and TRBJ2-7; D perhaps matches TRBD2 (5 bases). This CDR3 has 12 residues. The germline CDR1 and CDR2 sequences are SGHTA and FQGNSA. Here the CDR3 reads CASSLLLGGRDF. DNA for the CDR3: TGTGCCAGCAGCCTCCTGCTAGGAGGCCGGGACTTC.

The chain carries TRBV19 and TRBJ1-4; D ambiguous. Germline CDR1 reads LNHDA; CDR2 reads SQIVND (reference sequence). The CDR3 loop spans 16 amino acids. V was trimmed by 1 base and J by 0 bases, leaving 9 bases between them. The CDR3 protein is CASSIGLGTTNEKLFF. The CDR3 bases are TGTGCCAGTAGTATAGGTCTCGGGACAACTAATGAAAAACTGTTTTTT. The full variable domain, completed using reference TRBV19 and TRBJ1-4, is DGGITQSPKYLFRKEGQNVTLSCEQNLNHDAMYWYRQDPGQGLRLIYYSQIVNDFQKGDIAEGYSVSREKKESFPLTVTSAQKNPTAFYLCASSIGLGTTNEKLFFGSGTQLSVL.

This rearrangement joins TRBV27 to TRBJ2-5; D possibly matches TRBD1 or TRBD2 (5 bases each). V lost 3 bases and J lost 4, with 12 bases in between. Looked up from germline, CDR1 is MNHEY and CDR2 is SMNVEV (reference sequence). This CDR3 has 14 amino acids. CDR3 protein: CASSFGATGETQYF. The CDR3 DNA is TGTGCCAGCAGTTTCGGGGCGACGGGAGAGACCCAGTACTTC.

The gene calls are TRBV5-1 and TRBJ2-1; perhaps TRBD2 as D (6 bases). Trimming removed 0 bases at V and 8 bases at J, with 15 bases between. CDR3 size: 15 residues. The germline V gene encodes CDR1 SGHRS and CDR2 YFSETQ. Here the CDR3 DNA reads TGCGCCAGCAGCTTGGTATCCGGGAGAATCGATGAGCAGTTCTTC. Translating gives CASSLVSGRIDEQFF.

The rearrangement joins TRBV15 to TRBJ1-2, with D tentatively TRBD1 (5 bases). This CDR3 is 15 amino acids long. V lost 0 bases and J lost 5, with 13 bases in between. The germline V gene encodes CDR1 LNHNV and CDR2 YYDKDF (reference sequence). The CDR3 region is CATSRDPRGTYGYTF. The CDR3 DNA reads TGTGCCACCAGCAGAGATCCGCGAGGGACGTATGGCTACACCTTC.

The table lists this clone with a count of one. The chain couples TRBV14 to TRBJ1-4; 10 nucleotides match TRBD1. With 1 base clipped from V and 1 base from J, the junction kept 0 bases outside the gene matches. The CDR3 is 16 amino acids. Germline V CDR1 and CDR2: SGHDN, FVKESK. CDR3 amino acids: CASSQGDRGTNEKLFF. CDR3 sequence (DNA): TGTGCCAGCAGCCAAGGGGACAGGGGAACTAATGAAAAACTGTTTTTT.

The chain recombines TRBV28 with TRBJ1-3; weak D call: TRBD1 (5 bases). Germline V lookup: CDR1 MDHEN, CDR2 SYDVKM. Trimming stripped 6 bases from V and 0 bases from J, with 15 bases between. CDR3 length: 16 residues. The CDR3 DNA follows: TGTGCCAGCAGGTCAGGCGGGACGGTCTCTGGAAACACCATATATTTT. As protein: CASRSGGTVSGNTIYF.

CDR3 coding DNA: TGTGCCAGCAGTTCACTCGGGGTGGGCCATGAGCAGTTCTTC. It encodes CASSSLGVGHEQFF. This rearrangement joins TRBV28 to TRBJ2-1; D is perhaps TRBD2 (5 bases). The ends were cut back, 4 bases at V and 8 bases at J, with 15 bases in the middle. This CDR3 region has 14 residues. Germline V CDR1 and CDR2: MDHEN, SYDVKM.

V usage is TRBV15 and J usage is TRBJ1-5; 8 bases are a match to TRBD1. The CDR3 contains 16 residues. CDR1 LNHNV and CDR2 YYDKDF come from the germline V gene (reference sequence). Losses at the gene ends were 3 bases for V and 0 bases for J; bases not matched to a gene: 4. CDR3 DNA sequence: TGTGCCACCAGCAGGGACAGGGCACATAGCAATCAGCCCCAGCATTTT. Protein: CATSRDRAHSNQPQHF.

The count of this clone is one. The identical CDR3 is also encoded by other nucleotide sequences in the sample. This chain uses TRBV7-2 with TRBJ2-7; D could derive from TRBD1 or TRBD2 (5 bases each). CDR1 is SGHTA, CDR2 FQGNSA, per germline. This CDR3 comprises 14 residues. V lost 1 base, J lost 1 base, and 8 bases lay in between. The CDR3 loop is CASSLGGGSYEQYF. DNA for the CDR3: TGTGCCAGCAGCTTAGGTGGGGGTTCCTACGAGCAGTACTTC. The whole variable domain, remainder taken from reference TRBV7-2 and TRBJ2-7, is GAGVSQSPSNKVTEKGKDVELRCDPISGHTALYWYRQSLGQGLEFLIYFQGNSAPDKSGLPSDRFSAERTGGSVSTLTIQRTQQEDSAVYLCASSLGGGSYEQYFGPGTRLTVT.